The 30 T cell receptor beta chains given below trace back to one sample, sequenced in a study of control samples from healthy donors and cancer patients. Assay used: immunoSEQ multiplex PCR; TCRdb lists only in-frame clones, some missing. Of around 41,000 clones in the sample, more than 70% were seen once. The specimen sequenced was PBMCs. Receptors were obtained from a woman aged 55 to 70 with lung cancer.

The rearrangement uses TRBV7-9 and TRBJ1-5, with unresolved D. The V gene lost 4 bases and the J gene lost 0 bases, with 7 bases spanning the gap. Germline CDR1 is SEHNR and CDR2 is FQNEAQ (reference sequence). The CDR3 is made up of 14 amino acids. This CDR3 reads CASSSQDSNQPQHF. CDR3 nucleotide sequence: TGTGCCAGCAGCTCGCAAGATAGCAATCAGCCCCAGCATTTT.

The chain couples TRBV7-2 to TRBJ2-2, with D uncertain. Trimming left V 7 bases short and J 3 bases short, with 6 bases between. The CDR3 length is 12 residues. In germline, CDR1 is SGHTA, CDR2 FQGNSA. The CDR3 here is CASTPYTGELFF. The DNA for the CDR3 is TGTGCCAGCACCCCATACACCGGGGAGCTGTTTTTT. The variable domain in full, with the rest retrieved from reference TRBV7-2 and TRBJ2-2, is GAGVSQSPSNKVTEKGKDVELRCDPISGHTALYWYRQSLGQGLEFLIYFQGNSAPDKSGLPSDRFSAERTGGSVSTLTIQRTQQEDSAVYLCASTPYTGELFFGEGSRLTVL.

V usage is TRBV11-3 and J usage is TRBJ2-3; tentative D call: TRBD1 (5 bases). The V gene lost 5 bases and the J gene lost 6 bases, with 18 bases spanning the gap. The germline V gene has CDR1 SGHNT and CDR2 YENEEA. The CDR3 is 15 residues long. CDR3 nucleotides: TGTGCCAGCAGCGTTTCGGACATTGGTGTGGATACGCAGTATTTT. As protein: CASSVSDIGVDTQYF.

This clone was picked up one time. The chain recombines TRBV5-1 with TRBJ2-1; D is ambiguous. Germline V gene sequence: CDR1 SGHRS, CDR2 YFSETQ. This CDR3 is 11 amino acids long. Trimming left V 1 base short and J 8 bases short, with 4 bases between. CDR3 nucleotide sequence: TGCGCCAGCAGCTTGAGTTATGAGCAGTTCTTC. It is translated as CASSLSYEQFF.

This chain uses TRBV10-3 with TRBJ1-3; no definite D call. Germline-derived CDR1 and CDR2 are ENHRY and SYGVKD. This CDR3 is built from 13 residues. V was clipped by 7 bases and J by 1 base, with 8 bases between them. The CDR3 nucleotides read TGTGCCATCAAGGATGTTTCTGGAAACACCATATATTTT. This translates into CAIKDVSGNTIYF.

The rearrangement joins TRBV19 to TRBJ1-2, with a possible D match to TRBD1 (6 bases). V was trimmed by 6 bases and J by 2 bases, leaving 16 bases between them. The CDR3 has 15 amino acids. CDR1 LNHDA and CDR2 SQIVND come from the germline V gene (reference sequence). The CDR3 reads CASSPLGGRNYGYTF. The CDR3 bases are TGTGCCAGTAGCCCTCTGGGGGGCAGGAACTATGGCTACACCTTC.

The chain is built from TRBV7-3 and TRBJ1-2, with D unclear. V dropped 3 bases and J dropped 5 bases, with 13 bases sitting between them. This CDR3 has 14 residues. CDR1 is SGHTA and CDR2 is FQGTGA in the germline V gene. The CDR3 DNA is TGTGCCAGCAGCTTCTCGGAAGGGCGTTATGGCTACACCTTC. Protein: CASSFSEGRYGYTF.

This sequence joins TRBV15 and TRBJ2-3, with TRBD1 as a possible D gene (5 bases). The CDR3 spans 14 residues. The germline V gene encodes CDR1 LNHNV and CDR2 YYDKDF (reference sequence). Trimming pared 3 bases from V and 5 bases from J, leaving 12 bases between. The CDR3 nucleotides read TGTGCCACCAGCAGCCTTGTAGGGGAAGATACGCAGTATTTT. Residues: CATSSLVGEDTQYF.

J is TRBJ1-1 and V is TRBV6-2 or TRBV6-3, with D unclear. Per germline, CDR1 MNHEY and CDR2 SVGEGT. V lost 1 base and J 6 bases, leaving 12 bases between the germline ends. CDR3 length: 14 residues. CDR3 sequence: CASSYYPERAEAFF. The CDR3 nucleotides are TGTGCCAGCAGTTACTACCCCGAGAGGGCTGAAGCTTTCTTT.

The V gene is TRBV10-3, the J gene TRBJ2-1; the match to TRBD1 covers 7 bases. The V gene's germline CDR1 is ENHRY and CDR2 SYGVKD. The CDR3 length is 16 residues. V was clipped by 3 bases and J by 6 bases; unmatched bases: 11. CDR3 coding DNA: TGTGCCATCAGTGACCCCGACAGGGAATCTTTCAATGAGCAGTTCTTC. Its protein is CAISDPDRESFNEQFF.

J is TRBJ2-5 and V is TRBV7-9; D gene uncertain. Germline values: CDR1 SEHNR, CDR2 FQNEAQ (reference sequence). Trimming took 5 bases from V and 3 from J, leaving 13 bases between them. CDR3 length: 14 residues. The DNA of the CDR3 is TGTGCCAGCAGCCCCCGGACGTCTAAAGAGACCCAGTACTTC. Amino acid sequence: CASSPRTSKETQYF.

The chain links TRBV13 to TRBJ1-6, with TRBD1 matching 10 bases. Germline-derived CDR1 and CDR2 are PRHDT and FYEKMQ (reference sequence). The CDR3 covers 14 residues. Losses at the gene ends were 5 bases for V and 7 bases for J; bases not matched to a gene: 2. The CDR3 sequence: CASSGTGENSPLHF. The CDR3 DNA reads as TGTGCCAGCAGCGGGACAGGGGAGAATTCACCCCTCCACTTT. Using reference TRBV13 and TRBJ1-6 for the parts outside the CDR3, the full variable domain is AAGVIQSPRHLIKEKRETATLKCYPIPRHDTVYWYQQGPGQDPQFLISFYEKMQSDKGSIPDRFSAQQFSDYHSELNMSSLELGDSALYFCASSGTGENSPLHFGNGTRLTVT.

A single count supports this clone. The chain links TRBV6-5 to TRBJ1-1; 7 bases are a match to TRBD1. V shed 6 bases, J shed 7 bases, and the junction held 8 bases outside the gene matches. The CDR3 is made up of 13 amino acids. The germline V gene encodes CDR1 MNHEY and CDR2 SVGAGI. The CDR3 sequence: CASSSGQEYEAFF. CDR3 bases: TGTGCCAGCAGCTCCGGACAGGAGTATGAAGCTTTCTTT.

The chain recombines TRBV30 with TRBJ1-3, with D unresolved. The CDR3 contains 13 residues. The V gene's germline CDR1 is GTSNPN and CDR2 SVGIG (reference sequence). Trimming removed 0 bases from V and 3 bases from J, with 6 bases in between. The CDR3 here is CAWSVNSGNTIYF. For the CDR3, the DNA is TGTGCCTGGAGTGTGAACAGTGGAAACACCATATATTTT.

The chain couples TRBV5-5 to TRBJ2-7, with 7 bases fitting TRBD2. This CDR3 contains 16 residues. Germline CDR1 reads SGHKS; CDR2 reads YYEKEE (reference sequence). V lost 5 bases, J lost 1 base, and 12 bases stayed unmatched. The CDR3 region is CASSSDGRYLSYEQYF. CDR3 nucleotide sequence: TGTGCCAGCAGTTCGGACGGGAGGTACCTTTCCTACGAGCAGTACTTC.

This clone appeared once. The chain combines TRBV27 with TRBJ2-7, with D hard to call. The CDR3 runs 13 residues. From germline, CDR1 is MNHEY and CDR2 SMNVEV (reference sequence). V was shortened by 2 bases and J by 0 bases, with 5 bases between the two germline ends. The CDR3 DNA reads TGTGCCAGCAGTTTAACAAACTCCTACGAGCAGTACTTC. This gives the protein CASSLTNSYEQYF.

The rearrangement links TRBV9 to TRBJ2-2, with 10 bases matching TRBD2. The germline gives CDR1 SGDLS, CDR2 YYNGEE. Trimming at V came to 5 bases and at J to 10 bases, leaving 17 bases not matched to a gene. The CDR3 is made up of 17 amino acids. CDR3 loop: CASSTFIGTSEDAELFF. CDR3 DNA: TGTGCCAGCAGTACCTTCATAGGGACTAGCGAGGATGCGGAGCTGTTTTTT.

The chain employs TRBV30 and TRBJ2-2; no clear D. V dropped 4 bases and J dropped 8 bases, with 11 bases sitting between them. From germline, CDR1 is GTSNPN and CDR2 SVGIG (reference sequence). The CDR3 runs to 12 residues. The CDR3 spells CAWTQMTGELFF. CDR3 coding DNA: TGTGCCTGGACCCAGATGACAGGGGAGCTGTTTTTT.

This clone occurred once. The chain carries TRBV2 and TRBJ1-6, with D unresolved. Germline V gives CDR1 SNHLY, CDR2 FYNNEI. CDR3 size: 13 residues. V shed 7 bases and J shed 10 bases, with 14 bases lying between them. The CDR3 is CASIPSRSSPLHF. The CDR3 DNA is TGTGCCAGCATACCTTCGCGATCCTCACCCCTCCACTTT.

The genes are TRBV9 and TRBJ1-2; no clear D. The CDR3 loop spans 15 amino acids. V lost 1 base and J 2 bases, leaving 12 bases between the germline ends. Looked up from germline, CDR1 is SGDLS and CDR2 is YYNGEE. The CDR3 nucleotides read TGTGCCAGCAGCGTAATGGAGGGCCTAAACTATGGCTACACCTTC. Residues: CASSVMEGLNYGYTF.

The rearrangement joins TRBV18 to TRBJ1-1, with D uncertain. The V gene lost 5 bases and the J gene lost 4 bases, with 11 bases spanning the gap. Per germline, CDR1 KGHSH and CDR2 LQKENI. This CDR3 comprises 13 residues. As DNA, the CDR3 is TGTGCCAGCTCAAGGGAGACCGGCACTGAAGCTTTCTTT. This codes for CASSRETGTEAFF.

The chain recombines TRBV19 with TRBJ2-3, with 11 bases identical to TRBD2. Trimming removed 5 bases from V and 4 bases from J; junction bases left unmatched: 5. This CDR3 contains 15 residues. CDR1 is LNHDA, CDR2 SQIVND, per germline (reference sequence). The DNA of the CDR3 is TGTGCCAGTAGTGTGACTAGCGGGATCGCAGATACGCAGTATTTT. It codes for CASSVTSGIADTQYF.

The J gene is TRBJ1-1, the V gene TRBV10-1, with 7 positions matching TRBD1. The CDR3 extends over 16 amino acids. V lost 7 bases, J lost 1 base, and 12 bases stayed unmatched. CDR1 and CDR2 from the germline V gene are WNHNN and SYGVQD (reference sequence). CDR3 bases: TGCGCCAGCAAACACGGCGGGACAGCCACGAACACTGAAGCTTTCTTT. It translates to CASKHGGTATNTEAFF.

The chain combines TRBV24-1 with TRBJ2-1, with 7 bases that match TRBD2. Germline loops: CDR1 KGHDR, CDR2 SFDVKD. This CDR3 has 16 residues. With 3 bases clipped from V and 2 bases from J, the junction kept 6 bases outside the gene matches. The CDR3 sequence: CATSDPSSGAYNEQFF. Written as DNA, the CDR3 is TGTGCCACCAGTGATCCCTCCAGCGGGGCCTACAATGAGCAGTTCTTC.

This chain uses TRBV5-1 with TRBJ2-3; the D is unclear. The germline gives CDR1 SGHRS, CDR2 YFSETQ. V gave up 5 bases and J gave up 0 bases, with 10 bases separating them. The CDR3 runs 14 residues. CDR3 amino acids: CASRADTSTDTQYF. Written as DNA, the CDR3 is TGCGCCAGCAGGGCCGATACTAGCACAGATACGCAGTATTTT.

The chain uses TRBV6-1 and TRBJ1-1; D is perhaps TRBD1 (6 bases). Per germline, CDR1 MNHNS and CDR2 SASEGT. CDR3 length: 14 residues. V lost 2 bases, J lost 3 bases, and 10 bases lay in between. CDR3 residues: CASSEIQGHTEAFF. CDR3 coding DNA: TGTGCCAGCAGTGAAATCCAGGGGCACACTGAAGCTTTCTTT.

This sequence joins TRBV19 and TRBJ2-2; D is unresolved. Trimming took 3 bases from V and 2 from J, leaving 7 bases between them. The length of the CDR3 is 14 residues. Germline V gives CDR1 LNHDA, CDR2 SQIVND (reference sequence). CDR3 loop: CASSMASNTGELFF. As DNA, the CDR3 is TGTGCCAGTAGTATGGCATCCAACACCGGGGAGCTGTTTTTT.

This rearrangement joins TRBV5-4 to TRBJ2-4; 8 bases are a match to TRBD1. Germline V gene lookup returns CDR1 SGHNT and CDR2 YYREEE (reference sequence). V lost 6 bases and J lost 5; bases outside the gene matches: 13. The CDR3 spans 16 residues. DNA for the CDR3: TGTGCCAGCAACCTAATGACAGGGGTCGGCGAAAACATTCAGTACTTC. It codes for CASNLMTGVGENIQYF.

This sequence joins TRBV6-5 and TRBJ1-1; TRBD1 might be the D (5 bases). The V end lost 6 bases, the J end lost 4 bases, and 15 bases lay between the germline ends. CDR1 and CDR2 (germline): MNHEY, SVGAGI. The CDR3 length is 14 residues. Here the CDR3 DNA reads TGTGCCAGCAGGCCCGGCTGGGGGGGCACTGAAGCTTTCTTT. Its protein is CASRPGWGGTEAFF.

This chain links TRBV4-2 with TRBJ2-1, with D tentatively TRBD2 (5 bases). The germline V and J ends were trimmed by 0 bases and 3 bases, with 12 bases remaining between them. This CDR3 contains 16 residues. Germline assignment: CDR1 LGHNA and CDR2 YNFKEQ. CDR3 coding DNA: TGTGCCAGCAGCCAAGAGGTGGGAGCCCTCTACAATGAGCAGTTCTTC. Translating gives CASSQEVGALYNEQFF.